The next 13 T cell receptor beta chains were all read from a single sample in a study of blood T cell repertoires in COVID-19. Data came from immunoSEQ multiplex PCR; TCRdb stores just in-frame clones and leaves some out. Here the sample spans under 300,000 clones, roughly 90% being singletons. Material: PBMCs or T cells enriched from blood (not recorded which). The source is a woman aged 50 to 65 who had recovered from COVID-19.

This clone has only a few counts. This chain links TRBV14 with TRBJ2-2, with D possibly being TRBD1 (6 bases). Germline assignment: CDR1 SGHDN and CDR2 FVKESK. The germline V and J ends were trimmed by 4 bases and 1 base, with 16 bases remaining between them. This CDR3 region has 17 residues. CDR3 loop: CASSLNRGGWNTGELFF. The DNA of the CDR3 is TGTGCCAGCAGCCTAAACCGAGGGGGATGGAACACCGGGGAGCTGTTTTTT.

The chain carries TRBV25-1 and TRBJ1-4, with D maybe TRBD1 (5 bases). Germline values: CDR1 MGHDK, CDR2 SYGVNS. The CDR3 totals 13 residues. Trimming took off 4 bases at V and 10 bases at J, with 13 bases between the two ends. CDR3 sequence (DNA): TGTGCCAGCAGTGGATGGACAATTGGAAAACTGTTTTTT. Translation: CASSGWTIGKLFF.

The chain joins TRBV28 to TRBJ1-5; D gene ambiguous. V was shortened by 1 base and J by 8 bases, with 12 bases between the two germline ends. The CDR3 sequence is 14 residues long. Germline V gene sequence: CDR1 MDHEN, CDR2 SYDVKM. CDR3 loop: CASSLFGMGKPQHF. In nucleotides, the CDR3 is TGTGCCAGCAGTTTATTCGGGATGGGAAAGCCCCAGCATTTT.

This clone appeared once. The genes are TRBV9 and TRBJ2-1, with 8 bases fitting TRBD2. From germline, CDR1 is SGDLS and CDR2 YYNGEE. The CDR3 totals 18 residues. Germline trimming cut 0 bases from V and 5 bases from J; bases unmatched to any gene: 13. The CDR3 loop is CASSVGQSSERGHNEQFF. DNA of the CDR3: TGTGCCAGCAGCGTAGGTCAGTCTTCGGAGCGGGGGCACAATGAGCAGTTCTTC. The full variable domain, its missing parts supplied by reference TRBV9 and TRBJ2-1, is DSGVTQTPKHLITATGQRVTLRCSPRSGDLSVYWYQQSLDQGLQFLIQYYNGEERAKGNILERFSAQQFPDLHSELNLSSLELGDSALYFCASSVGQSSERGHNEQFFGPGTRLTVL.

The J gene is TRBJ2-1, the V gene TRBV5-1, with TRBD2 matching 7 bases. Germline-derived CDR1 and CDR2 are SGHRS and YFSETQ. Losses at the gene ends were 6 bases for V and 10 bases for J; bases not matched to a gene: 10. The CDR3 sequence is 13 residues long. The CDR3 reads CASTPGSGMEQFF. In DNA form, the CDR3 reads TGCGCCAGCACCCCCGGGAGCGGGATGGAGCAGTTCTTC.

V is TRBV28 and J is TRBJ2-1; D might be TRBD2 (6 bases). V gave up 6 bases and J gave up 3 bases, with 18 bases separating them. This CDR3 is built from 16 residues. Germline-derived CDR1 and CDR2 are MDHEN and SYDVKM. CDR3 protein: CASRGRAGSGYNEQFF. For the CDR3, the DNA is TGTGCCAGCAGGGGCCGAGCGGGCAGTGGCTACAATGAGCAGTTCTTC.

The rearrangement joins TRBV4-3 to TRBJ2-2, with no clear D. The V gene lost 2 bases and the J gene lost 6 bases, with 10 bases spanning the gap. The CDR3 spans 14 residues. In germline, CDR1 is LGHNA, CDR2 YSLEER. The DNA for the CDR3 is TGCGCCAGCAGCCAAAGACTTATGTCCGGGGAGCTGTTTTTT. The encoded protein is CASSQRLMSGELFF.

This clone was observed once. The chain employs TRBV19 and TRBJ1-2; perhaps TRBD1 as D (6 bases). This CDR3 comprises 13 residues. The germline gives CDR1 LNHDA, CDR2 SQIVND (reference sequence). The germline V and J ends were trimmed by 0 bases and 6 bases, with 8 bases remaining between them. CDR3 protein: CASSIDGGDGYTF. DNA of the CDR3: TGTGCCAGTAGTATAGATGGGGGCGATGGCTACACCTTC.

The V and J genes are TRBV5-1 and TRBJ2-2, with D perhaps matching TRBD2 (5 bases). Germline-derived CDR1 and CDR2 are SGHRS and YFSETQ. The germline V and J ends were trimmed by 0 bases and 8 bases, with 11 bases remaining between them. The CDR3 sequence is 14 residues long. The CDR3 protein is CASSLALSGGELFF. CDR3 sequence (DNA): TGCGCCAGCAGCTTGGCCCTAAGCGGTGGGGAGCTGTTTTTT.

This sequence joins TRBV7-2 and TRBJ2-3; 12 bases match TRBD2. The germline V gene has CDR1 SGHTA and CDR2 FQGNSA. Trimming cost V 2 bases and J 6 bases; bases outside gene matches: 6. There are 16 residues in the CDR3. CDR3 sequence reads: CASSLSLGTSGDTQYF. The DNA for the CDR3 is TGTGCCAGCAGCTTAAGTCTCGGGACTAGCGGGGATACGCAGTATTTT.

The genes are TRBV19 and TRBJ1-2, with D tentatively TRBD1 (5 bases). Germline V lookup: CDR1 LNHDA, CDR2 SQIVND (reference sequence). The CDR3 consists of 13 residues. Trimming removed 3 bases at V and 4 bases at J, with 9 bases between. CDR3 sequence reads: CASSMSRAYGYTF. CDR3 coding DNA: TGTGCCAGTAGTATGTCCAGGGCCTATGGCTACACCTTC.

The chain employs TRBV11-3 and TRBJ2-2; D might be TRBD1 (5 bases). V was shortened by 2 bases and J by 4 bases, with 17 bases between the two germline ends. The CDR3 is 17 amino acids. Looked up from germline, CDR1 is SGHNT and CDR2 is YENEEA. DNA of the CDR3: TGTGCCAGCAGCTTAAGGCGGTCCAGGGCGGCCACCGGGGAGCTGTTTTTT. This encodes CASSLRRSRAATGELFF. The full variable domain, in which reference TRBV11-3 and TRBJ2-2 provide the parts outside the CDR3, is EAGVVQSPRYKIIEKKQPVAFWCNPISGHNTLYWYLQNLGQGPELLIRYENEEAVDDSQLPKDRFSAERLKGVDSTLKIQPAELGDSAVYLCASSLRRSRAATGELFFGEGSRLTVL.

The gene calls are TRBV28 and TRBJ1-1; possible D gene TRBD1, 5 bases. Per germline, CDR1 MDHEN and CDR2 SYDVKM. The V end lost 11 bases, the J end lost 0 bases, and 13 bases lay between the germline ends. This CDR3 is built from 13 residues. The CDR3 spells CAGAGLMNTEAFF. The CDR3 DNA sequence: TGTGCCGGGGCCGGATTGATGAACACTGAAGCTTTCTTT. Filled out from reference TRBV28 and TRBJ1-1, the complete variable domain reads DVKVTQSSRYLVKRTGEKVFLECVQDMDHENMFWYRQDPGLGLRLIYFSYDVKMKEKGDIPEGYSVSREKKERFSLILESASTNQTSMYLCAGAGLMNTEAFFGQGTRLTVV.